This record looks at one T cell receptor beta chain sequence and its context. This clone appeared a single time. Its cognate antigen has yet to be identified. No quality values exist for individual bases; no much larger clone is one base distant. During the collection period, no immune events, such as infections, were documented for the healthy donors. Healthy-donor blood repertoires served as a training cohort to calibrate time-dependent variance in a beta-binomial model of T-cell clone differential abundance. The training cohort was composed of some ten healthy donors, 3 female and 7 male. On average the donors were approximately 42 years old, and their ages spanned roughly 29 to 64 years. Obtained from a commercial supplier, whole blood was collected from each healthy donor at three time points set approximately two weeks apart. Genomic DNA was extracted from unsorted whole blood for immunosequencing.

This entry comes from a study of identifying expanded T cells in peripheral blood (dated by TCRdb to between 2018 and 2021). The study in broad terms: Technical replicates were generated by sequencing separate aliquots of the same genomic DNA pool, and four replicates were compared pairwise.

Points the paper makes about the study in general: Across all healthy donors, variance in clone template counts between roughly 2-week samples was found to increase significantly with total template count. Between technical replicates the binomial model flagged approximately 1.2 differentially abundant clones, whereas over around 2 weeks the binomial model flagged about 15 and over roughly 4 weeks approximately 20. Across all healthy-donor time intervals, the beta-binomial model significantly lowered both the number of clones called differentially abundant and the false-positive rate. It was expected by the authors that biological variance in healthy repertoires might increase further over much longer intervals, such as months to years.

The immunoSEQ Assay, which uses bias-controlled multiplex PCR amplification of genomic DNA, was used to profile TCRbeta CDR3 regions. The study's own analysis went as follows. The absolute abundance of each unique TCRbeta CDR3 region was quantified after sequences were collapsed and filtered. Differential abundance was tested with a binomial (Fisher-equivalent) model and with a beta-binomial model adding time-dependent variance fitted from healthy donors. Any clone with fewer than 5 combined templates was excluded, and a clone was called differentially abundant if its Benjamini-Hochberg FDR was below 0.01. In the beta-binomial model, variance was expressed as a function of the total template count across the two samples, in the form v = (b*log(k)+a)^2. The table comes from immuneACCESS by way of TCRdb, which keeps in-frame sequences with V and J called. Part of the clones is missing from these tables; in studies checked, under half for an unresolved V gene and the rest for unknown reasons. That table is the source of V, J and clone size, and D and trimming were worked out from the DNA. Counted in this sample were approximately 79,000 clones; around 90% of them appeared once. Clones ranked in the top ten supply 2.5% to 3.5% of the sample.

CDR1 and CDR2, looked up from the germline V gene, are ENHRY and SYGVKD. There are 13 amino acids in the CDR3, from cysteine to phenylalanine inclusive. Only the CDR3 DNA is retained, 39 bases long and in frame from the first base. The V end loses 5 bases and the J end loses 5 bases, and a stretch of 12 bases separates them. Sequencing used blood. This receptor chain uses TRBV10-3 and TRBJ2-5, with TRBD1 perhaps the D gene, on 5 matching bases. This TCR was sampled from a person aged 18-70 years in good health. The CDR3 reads CAISPGNGETQYF. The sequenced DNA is TGTGCCATCAGTCCAGGGAATGGGGAGACCCAGTACTTC.